This TCR beta chain was identified in a study of blood T cell repertoires in COVID-19. Study information: Some COVID-19 samples were acute and others convalescent; all came from the United States, Italy and Spain.

Libraries were prepared by immunoSEQ multiplex PCR; TCRdb keeps only in-frame clonotypes and omits some of them. The sample contains roughly 180,000 clones, around 85% of which appear only once. The V end lost 1 base, the J end lost 5 bases, and 8 bases lay between the germline ends. Looked up from germline, CDR1 is LGHNA and CDR2 is YSLEER. The CDR3 is 14 residues long. This TCR came from a man aged 65 to 79 with active or convalescent COVID-19. This rearrangement joins TRBV4-3 to TRBJ1-4; D is unclear. Material for sequencing was peripheral blood. In nucleotides, the CDR3 is TGCGCCAGCAGCCAAGGAGATTGGAATGAAAAACTGTTTTTT. Amino acid sequence: CASSQGDWNEKLFF.